The 21 T cell receptor beta chains below come from one sample, sequenced in a study of blood T cell repertoires in COVID-19. Sequenced by immunoSEQ multiplex PCR; TCRdb stores in-frame clones only, minus some. This table has tens of thousands of clones, 75% to 85% appearing once. The sample consisted of peripheral blood. The receptor set was obtained from a woman aged 55-69 years with acute or convalescent COVID-19.

This chain links TRBV9 with TRBJ1-3; D ambiguous. Trimming left V 0 bases short and J 3 bases short, with 7 bases between. Per germline, CDR1 SGDLS and CDR2 YYNGEE. The CDR3 consists of 14 residues. CDR3 nucleotide sequence: TGTGCCAGCAGCGTAGCAGGTGGTGGAAACACCATATATTTT. Translating it yields CASSVAGGGNTIYF.

The chain joins TRBV19 to TRBJ1-2, with 7 bases identical to TRBD1. Trimming cost V 6 bases and J 6 bases; bases outside gene matches: 10. The CDR3 extends over 14 amino acids. Germline lookup yields CDR1 LNHDA and CDR2 SQIVND (reference sequence). CDR3 nucleotides: TGTGCCAGTAGAAAAACGGACAGGAGGGATGGCTACACCTTC. Translation gives CASRKTDRRDGYTF.

This clone has only a few counts. The chain employs TRBV2 and TRBJ2-2; TRBD1 might be the D (6 bases). CDR1 and CDR2 from the germline V gene are SNHLY and FYNNEI. Trimming pared 4 bases from V and 9 bases from J, leaving 9 bases between. The CDR3 covers 12 residues. CDR3 in amino acids: CASSATGRELFF. The CDR3 region has the DNA TGTGCCAGCAGTGCGACAGGCAGGGAGCTGTTTTTT.

This clone has only one observation. The V and J genes are TRBV28 and TRBJ2-7; D call uncertain. The CDR3 has 13 amino acids. The V gene lost 5 bases and the J gene lost 1 base, with 9 bases spanning the gap. Germline CDR1 MDHEN, CDR2 SYDVKM. The CDR3 coding sequence is TGTGCCAGCAGTGACACACCTTCCTACGAGCAGTACTTC. Translation: CASSDTPSYEQYF. The variable domain in full, completed from reference TRBV28 and TRBJ2-7, reads DVKVTQSSRYLVKRTGEKVFLECVQDMDHENMFWYRQDPGLGLRLIYFSYDVKMKEKGDIPEGYSVSREKKERFSLILESASTNQTSMYLCASSDTPSYEQYFGPGTRLTVT.

The V gene is TRBV29-1, the J gene TRBJ1-4, with 7 positions matching TRBD1. The CDR3 spans 13 residues. Trimming removed 6 bases from V and 7 bases from J; junction bases left unmatched: 8. Germline values: CDR1 SQVTM, CDR2 ANQGSEA. CDR3 sequence (DNA): TGCAGCGTCGTCTTCCGGGACAGTGAAAAACTGTTTTTT. This codes for CSVVFRDSEKLFF. The full variable domain, completed using reference TRBV29-1 and TRBJ1-4, is SAVISQKPSRDICQRGTSLTIQCQVDSQVTMMFWYRQQPGQSLTLIATANQGSEATYESGFVIDKFPISRPNLTFSTLTVSNMSPEDSSIYLCSVVFRDSEKLFFGSGTQLSVL.

DNA of the CDR3: TGTGCCAGCAGCTTGATCGAGACTTACTACGAGCAGTACTTC. It specifies CASSLIETYYEQYF. The rearrangement joins TRBV5-6 to TRBJ2-7; D remains unclear. The V end lost 1 base, the J end lost 3 bases, and 11 bases lay between the germline ends. The CDR3 has 14 residues. Germline CDR1 is SGHDT and CDR2 is YYEEEE.

The V gene is TRBV20-1, the J gene TRBJ1-1; D is unresolved. CDR1 and CDR2 from the germline V gene are DFQATT and SNEGSKA (reference sequence). The CDR3 runs to 13 residues. V was shortened by 3 bases and J by 2 bases, with 10 bases between the two germline ends. This CDR3 is CSASLQANTEAFF. The CDR3 DNA is TGCAGTGCTAGTCTCCAGGCCAACACTGAAGCTTTCTTT.

This clone was picked up a small number of times. The chain joins TRBV28 to TRBJ1-1, with a possible D match to TRBD1 (6 bases). This CDR3 region has 16 residues. Trimming stripped 2 bases from V and 1 base from J, with 14 bases between. Germline V gives CDR1 MDHEN, CDR2 SYDVKM. Here the CDR3 DNA reads TGTGCCAGCAGTTTAAGGCGGGGGGCTGGGAACACTGAAGCTTTCTTT. The encoded protein is CASSLRRGAGNTEAFF.

The chain uses TRBV4-2 and TRBJ1-2; D possibly corresponds to TRBD1 (6 bases). Germline CDR1 reads LGHNA; CDR2 reads YNFKEQ. The CDR3 covers 16 residues. The germline V and J ends were trimmed by 0 bases and 7 bases, with 18 bases remaining between them. The CDR3 DNA reads as TGTGCCAGCAGCCAAGAGATGTGGGGAAGGGGGGGTGGCTACACCTTC. Protein sequence: CASSQEMWGRGGGYTF.

The V gene is TRBV6-1, the J gene TRBJ1-5; TRBD1 might be the D (5 bases). V was clipped by 3 bases and J by 2 bases, with 14 bases between them. CDR1 is MNHNS, CDR2 SASEGT, per germline. This CDR3 is built from 16 residues. DNA of the CDR3: TGTGCCAGCAGTGAGATGGGGGGTGTCGGCAATCAGCCCCAGCATTTT. It yields the protein CASSEMGGVGNQPQHF.

CDR3 in DNA: TGTGCCAGCAGCCAGGGGGGTAGCGGGAGGTCGGCAGATACGCAGTATTTT. This translates into CASSQGGSGRSADTQYF. The gene calls are TRBV5-4 and TRBJ2-3, with 10 nucleotides matching TRBD2. CDR1 SGHNT and CDR2 YYREEE come from the germline V gene (reference sequence). The CDR3 length is 17 residues. V shed 4 bases and J 4 bases; nucleotides not matched to a gene: 12.

This sequence joins TRBV6-5 and TRBJ2-1, with D unclear. Germline loops: CDR1 MNHEY, CDR2 SVGAGI. The CDR3 spans 13 residues. V lost 2 bases and J 3 bases, leaving 5 bases between the germline ends. The CDR3, as DNA: TGTGCCAGCAGTTACACCGGCTACAATGAGCAGTTCTTC. Amino acids: CASSYTGYNEQFF.

The chain carries TRBV6-5 and TRBJ1-2, with 8 nucleotides matching TRBD1. Germline trimming cut 6 bases from V and 8 bases from J; bases unmatched to any gene: 11. Germline V gene data show CDR1 as MNHEY and CDR2 as SVGAGI. This CDR3 has 14 residues. CDR3 in amino acids: CASRVSGTGQGYTF. CDR3 coding DNA: TGTGCCAGCAGAGTATCCGGGACAGGCCAGGGCTACACCTTC.

The rearrangement joins TRBV6-6 to TRBJ1-1; a weak D match, TRBD1 (5 bases). CDR3 length: 15 residues. Germline assignment: CDR1 MNHNY and CDR2 SVGAGI (reference sequence). The germline V and J ends were trimmed by 8 bases and 6 bases, with 22 bases remaining between them. The DNA of the CDR3 is TGTGCCAGCTATAAAGATGGCAGGGTAGCCTCTGAAGCTTTCTTT. Residues: CASYKDGRVASEAFF.

The chain carries TRBV14 and TRBJ2-5, with D hard to call. The V end lost 2 bases, the J end lost 0 bases, and 10 bases lay between the germline ends. The length of the CDR3 is 15 residues. The germline gives CDR1 SGHDN, CDR2 FVKESK. DNA for the CDR3: TGTGCCAGCAGCCAATCGATCCGGGACCAAGAGACCCAGTACTTC. Translation: CASSQSIRDQETQYF.

The genes are TRBV6-5 and TRBJ1-1, with 7 bases lining up with TRBD1. Germline V CDR1 and CDR2: MNHEY, SVGAGI. The junction had 6 bases not matched to a gene; V was cut back by 7 bases and J by 4 bases. This CDR3 is 13 amino acids long. The CDR3 DNA follows: TGTGCCAGCACCGATACAGGGGCCACTGAAGCTTTCTTT. This codes for CASTDTGATEAFF.

J is TRBJ2-7 and V is TRBV29-1, with 9 bases lining up with TRBD1. V lost 5 bases to trimming and J lost 4 bases; unmatched junction nucleotides: 6. Germline CDR1 and CDR2: SQVTM and ANQGSEA. This CDR3 contains 13 residues. CDR3 DNA sequence: TGCAGCGTTTTACAGGGGGCTGGGTACGAGCAGTACTTC. Translating it yields CSVLQGAGYEQYF.

The chain combines TRBV27 with TRBJ2-7; TRBD1 agrees at 9 bases. This CDR3 is 14 amino acids long. CDR1 is MNHEY, CDR2 SMNVEV, per germline (reference sequence). The V gene end was trimmed by 8 bases and the J gene end by 4 bases; junction bases not matched to a gene: 9. As DNA, the CDR3 is TGTGCCAGCTCGACCGGGACAGGGATATACGAGCAGTACTTC. Translating it yields CASSTGTGIYEQYF.

This clone was observed a handful of times. The chain carries TRBV2 and TRBJ1-5; possible D gene TRBD1, 6 bases. Germline CDR1 is SNHLY and CDR2 is FYNNEI. The CDR3 runs 15 residues. With 1 base removed from V and 7 bases from J, the gap between germline ends came to 14 bases. CDR3 DNA sequence: TGTGCCAGCAGTGAAGGCAGGGGTCCTGGCCAGCCCCAGCATTTT. Amino acids: CASSEGRGPGQPQHF.

V and J are TRBV28 and TRBJ1-2; TRBD1 matches at 7 bases. Germline values: CDR1 MDHEN, CDR2 SYDVKM. V dropped 6 bases and J dropped 8; count of bases not matched to a gene: 15. This CDR3 has 15 amino acids. This CDR3 reads CASREFRDSSWGYTF. The CDR3 DNA sequence: TGTGCCAGCAGAGAATTCCGGGACAGCTCGTGGGGCTACACCTTC.

The chain combines TRBV3-1 (or the pseudogene TRBV3-2) with TRBJ2-7; D is perhaps TRBD2 (6 bases). Looked up from germline, CDR1 is LGHDT and CDR2 is YNNKEL (reference sequence). The CDR3 contains 13 residues. Trimming took 4 bases from V and 6 from J, leaving 13 bases between them. The CDR3 sequence: CASSPLRRAEQYF. The CDR3 region has the DNA TGTGCCAGCAGCCCATTAAGGAGGGCCGAGCAGTACTTC.